This T cell receptor beta chain was documented in a study of blood T cell repertoires in COVID-19. Study context: Material from acute and convalescent COVID-19 was sourced from the United States, Italy and Spain.

The assay was immunoSEQ multiplex PCR, and TCRdb's table has in-frame clones only and misses some. The sample lists roughly 230,000 clones, 80% to 90% seen once, with roughly 4% in the top ten. This sequence was found in a man over 45 with acute or convalescent COVID-19. The sequencing input was peripheral blood.

CDR3 region: CASSPDLTGGTEAFF. Written as DNA, the CDR3 is TGTGCCAGCAGTCCCGATCTAACAGGGGGCACTGAAGCTTTCTTT. The chain employs TRBV28 and TRBJ1-1; 8 nucleotides line up with TRBD1. The junction had 9 bases not matched to a gene; V was cut back by 5 bases and J by 4 bases. Germline assignment: CDR1 MDHEN and CDR2 SYDVKM. CDR3 length: 15 residues.